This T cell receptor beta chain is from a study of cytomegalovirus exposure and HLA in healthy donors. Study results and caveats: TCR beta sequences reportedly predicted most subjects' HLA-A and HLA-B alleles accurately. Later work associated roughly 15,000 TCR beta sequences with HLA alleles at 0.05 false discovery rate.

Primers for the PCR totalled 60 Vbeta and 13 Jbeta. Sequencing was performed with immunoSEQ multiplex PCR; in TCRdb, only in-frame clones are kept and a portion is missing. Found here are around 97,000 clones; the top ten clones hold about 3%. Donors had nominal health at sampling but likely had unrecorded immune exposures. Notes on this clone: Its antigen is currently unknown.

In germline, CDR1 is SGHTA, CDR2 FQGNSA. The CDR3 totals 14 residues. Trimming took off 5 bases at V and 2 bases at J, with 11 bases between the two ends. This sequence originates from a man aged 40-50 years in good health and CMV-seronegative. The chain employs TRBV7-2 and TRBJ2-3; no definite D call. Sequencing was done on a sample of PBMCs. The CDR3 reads CASSPGFSTDTQYF. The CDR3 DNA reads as TGTGCCAGCAGCCCCGGGTTTTCCACAGATACGCAGTATTTT.